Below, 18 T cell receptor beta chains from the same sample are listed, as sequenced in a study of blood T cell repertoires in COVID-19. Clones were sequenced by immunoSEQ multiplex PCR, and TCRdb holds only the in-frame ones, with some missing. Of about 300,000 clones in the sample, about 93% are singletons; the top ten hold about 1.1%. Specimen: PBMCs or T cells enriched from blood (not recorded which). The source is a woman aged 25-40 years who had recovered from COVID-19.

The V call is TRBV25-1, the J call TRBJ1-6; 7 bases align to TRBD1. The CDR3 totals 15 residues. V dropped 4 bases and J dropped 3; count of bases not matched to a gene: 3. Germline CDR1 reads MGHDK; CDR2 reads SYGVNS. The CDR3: CASSAWDSYNSPLHF. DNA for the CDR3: TGTGCCAGCAGTGCCTGGGACAGCTATAATTCACCCCTCCACTTT.

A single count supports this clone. In nucleotides, the CDR3 is TGTGCCAGGGGACCGGGACTGATCTACTCTGGGGCCAACGTCCTGACTTTC. Translation gives CARGPGLIYSGANVLTF. This chain joins TRBV19 and TRBJ2-6, with a weak D call TRBD2 (6 bases). This CDR3 contains 17 residues. The germline CDR1 and CDR2 sequences are LNHDA and SQIVND (reference sequence). V lost 9 bases and J lost 0, with 18 bases in between. Full variable domain (remainder filled in from reference TRBV19 and TRBJ2-6): DGGITQSPKYLFRKEGQNVTLSCEQNLNHDAMYWYRQDPGQGLRLIYYSQIVNDFQKGDIAEGYSVSREKKESFPLTVTSAQKNPTAFYLCARGPGLIYSGANVLTFGAGSRLTVL.

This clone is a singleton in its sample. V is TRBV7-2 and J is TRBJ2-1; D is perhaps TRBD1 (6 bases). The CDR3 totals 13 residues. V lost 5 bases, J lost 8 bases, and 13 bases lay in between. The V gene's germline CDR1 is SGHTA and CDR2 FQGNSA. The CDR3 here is CASSPRQAYEQFF. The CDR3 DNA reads TGTGCCAGCAGCCCGCGACAGGCATATGAGCAGTTCTTC.

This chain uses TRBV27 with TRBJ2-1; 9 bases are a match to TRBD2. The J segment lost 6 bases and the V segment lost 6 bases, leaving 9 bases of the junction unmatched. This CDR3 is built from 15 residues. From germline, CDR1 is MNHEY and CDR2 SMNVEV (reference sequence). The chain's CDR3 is CASSLTTSGVNEQFF. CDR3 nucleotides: TGTGCCAGCAGCCTTACGACTAGCGGAGTCAATGAGCAGTTCTTC.

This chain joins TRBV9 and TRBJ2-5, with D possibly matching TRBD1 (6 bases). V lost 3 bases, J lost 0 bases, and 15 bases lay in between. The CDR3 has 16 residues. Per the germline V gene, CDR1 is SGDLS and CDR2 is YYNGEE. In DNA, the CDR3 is TGTGCCAGCAGCGCGACCTGGGGGACAAACCAAGAGACCCAGTACTTC. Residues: CASSATWGTNQETQYF.

The CDR3 DNA reads as TGTGCCAGCAGTTTGGAGGCTGAGCAGTTCTTC. Translated, it gives CASSLEAEQFF. The J gene is TRBJ2-1, the V gene TRBV28, with TRBD2 as a possible D gene (5 bases). Trimming stripped 3 bases from V and 9 bases from J, with 6 bases between. The length of the CDR3 is 11 residues. Germline CDR1 MDHEN, CDR2 SYDVKM. Supplemented by reference TRBV28 and TRBJ2-1, the full variable domain reads DVKVTQSSRYLVKRTGEKVFLECVQDMDHENMFWYRQDPGLGLRLIYFSYDVKMKEKGDIPEGYSVSREKKERFSLILESASTNQTSMYLCASSLEAEQFFGPGTRLTVL.

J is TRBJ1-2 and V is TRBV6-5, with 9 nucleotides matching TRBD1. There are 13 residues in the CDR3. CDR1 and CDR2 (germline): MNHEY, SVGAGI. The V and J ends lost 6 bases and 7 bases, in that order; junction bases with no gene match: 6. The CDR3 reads CASSSQGAGGYTF. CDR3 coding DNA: TGTGCCAGCAGCTCACAGGGGGCTGGTGGCTACACCTTC.

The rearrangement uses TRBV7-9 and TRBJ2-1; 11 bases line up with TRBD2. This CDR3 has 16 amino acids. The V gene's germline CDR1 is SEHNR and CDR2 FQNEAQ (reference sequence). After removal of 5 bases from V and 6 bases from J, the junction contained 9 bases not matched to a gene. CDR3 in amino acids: CASSPQTSGTTNEQFF. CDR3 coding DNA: TGTGCCAGCAGCCCTCAGACTAGCGGGACAACCAATGAGCAGTTCTTC.

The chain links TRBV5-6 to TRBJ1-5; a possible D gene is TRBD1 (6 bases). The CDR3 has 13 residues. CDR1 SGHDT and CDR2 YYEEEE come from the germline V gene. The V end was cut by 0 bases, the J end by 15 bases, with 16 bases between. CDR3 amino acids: CASSLAGQNELHF. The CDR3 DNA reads TGTGCCAGCAGCTTGGCCGGACAGAATGAGTTGCATTTT.

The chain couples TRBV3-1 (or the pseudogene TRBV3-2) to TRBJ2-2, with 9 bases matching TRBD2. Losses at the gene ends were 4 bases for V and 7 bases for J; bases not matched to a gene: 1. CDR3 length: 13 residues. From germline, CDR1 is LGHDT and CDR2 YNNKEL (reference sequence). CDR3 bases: TGTGCCAGCAGCCTTAGCGGGAGCGGGGAGCTGTTTTTT. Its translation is CASSLSGSGELFF.

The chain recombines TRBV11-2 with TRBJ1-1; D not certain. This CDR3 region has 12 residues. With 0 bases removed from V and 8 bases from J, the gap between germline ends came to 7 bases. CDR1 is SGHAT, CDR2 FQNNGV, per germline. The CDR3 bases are TGTGCCAGCAGCTTAGAACGCGGGGAAGCTTTCTTT. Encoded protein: CASSLERGEAFF.

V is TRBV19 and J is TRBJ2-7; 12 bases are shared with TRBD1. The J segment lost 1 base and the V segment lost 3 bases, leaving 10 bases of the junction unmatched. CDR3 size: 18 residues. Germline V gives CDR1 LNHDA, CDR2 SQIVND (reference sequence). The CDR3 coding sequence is TGTGCCAGTAGTATCCGAGGGACAGGGGGCAATCCTTCCTACGAGCAGTACTTC. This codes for CASSIRGTGGNPSYEQYF.

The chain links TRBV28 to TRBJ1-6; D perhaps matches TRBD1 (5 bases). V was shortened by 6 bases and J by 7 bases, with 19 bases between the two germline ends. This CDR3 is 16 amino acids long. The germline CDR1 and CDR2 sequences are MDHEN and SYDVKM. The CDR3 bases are TGTGCCAGCAGACCCCCCACGGGACTAGGGAATTCACCCCTCCACTTT. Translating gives CASRPPTGLGNSPLHF. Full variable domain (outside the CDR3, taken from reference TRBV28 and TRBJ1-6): DVKVTQSSRYLVKRTGEKVFLECVQDMDHENMFWYRQDPGLGLRLIYFSYDVKMKEKGDIPEGYSVSREKKERFSLILESASTNQTSMYLCASRPPTGLGNSPLHFGNGTRLTVT.

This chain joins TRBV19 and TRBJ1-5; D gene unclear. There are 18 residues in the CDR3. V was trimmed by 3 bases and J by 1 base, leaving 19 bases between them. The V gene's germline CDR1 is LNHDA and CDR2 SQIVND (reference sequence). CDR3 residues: CASSMTWRVRLSNQPQHF. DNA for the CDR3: TGTGCCAGTAGTATGACCTGGAGGGTTCGGCTAAGCAATCAGCCCCAGCATTTT.

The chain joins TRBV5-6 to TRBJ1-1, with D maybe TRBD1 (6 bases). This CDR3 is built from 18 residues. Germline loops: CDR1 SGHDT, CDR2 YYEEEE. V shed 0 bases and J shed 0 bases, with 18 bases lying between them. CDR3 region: CASSLGGSRGFMNTEAFF. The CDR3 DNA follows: TGTGCCAGCAGCTTGGGAGGGTCGAGGGGGTTCATGAACACTGAAGCTTTCTTT.

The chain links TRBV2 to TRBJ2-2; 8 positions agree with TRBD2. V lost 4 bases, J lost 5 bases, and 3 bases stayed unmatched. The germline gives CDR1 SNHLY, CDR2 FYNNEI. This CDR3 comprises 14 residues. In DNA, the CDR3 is TGTGCCAGCAGTGCGGTAGCGGGAACCGGGGAGCTGTTTTTT. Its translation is CASSAVAGTGELFF.

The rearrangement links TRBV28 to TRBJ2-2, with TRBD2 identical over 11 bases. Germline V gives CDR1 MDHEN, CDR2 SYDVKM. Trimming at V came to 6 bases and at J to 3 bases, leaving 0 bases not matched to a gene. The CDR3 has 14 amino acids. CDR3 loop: CASRLAGDTGELFF. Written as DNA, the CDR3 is TGTGCCAGCAGACTAGCGGGAGACACCGGGGAGCTGTTTTTT. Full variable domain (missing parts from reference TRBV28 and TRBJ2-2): DVKVTQSSRYLVKRTGEKVFLECVQDMDHENMFWYRQDPGLGLRLIYFSYDVKMKEKGDIPEGYSVSREKKERFSLILESASTNQTSMYLCASRLAGDTGELFFGEGSRLTVL.

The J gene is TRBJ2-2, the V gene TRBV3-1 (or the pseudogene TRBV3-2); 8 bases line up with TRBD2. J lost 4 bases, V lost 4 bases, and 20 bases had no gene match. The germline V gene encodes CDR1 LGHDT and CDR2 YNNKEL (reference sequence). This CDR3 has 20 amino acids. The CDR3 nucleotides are TGTGCCAGCAGCCCTGAACTTGGCCGGGGCGGGAGGAGCTCCACCGGGGAGCTGTTTTTT. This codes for CASSPELGRGGRSSTGELFF.